The 31 T cell receptor beta chains presented below share a single source sample, sequenced in a study of T cell clonality in common variable immunodeficiency (dated by TCRdb to the mid-2010s). Receptor amplification or capture employed the immunoSEQ multiplex PCR assay. Imported from immuneACCESS, the table was reduced by TCRdb to in-frame sequences with V and J called. These copies leave out some clones; in studies compared against another copy, an unresolved V gene accounts for under half, and the cause of the remainder is not known. This sample holds about 40,000 clones in total, without any singletons. The ten biggest clones cover approximately 1.3% of the sample. The sequenced material came from peripheral blood mononuclear cells. These receptors all come from a person between 18 and 69 years old in good health.

This clone was detected many times. Read coverage stops 3 residues before the CDR3 terminus; the germline J gene supplies the remainder. The rearrangement joins TRBV5-1 to TRBJ2-5; 14 nucleotides align to TRBD2. Germline CDR1 and CDR2: SGHRS and YFSETQ. The CDR3 spans 18 residues. Germline trimming cut 6 bases from V and 4 bases from J; bases unmatched to any gene: 14. CDR3 bases read: TGCGCCAGCACCGCCCCGACTAGCGGGAGGGCGAGGGGAGAGACC. Protein product: CASTAPTSGRARGET. The CDR3, in full, reads CASTAPTSGRARGETQYF.

The table lists this clone with many counts. The read falls 3 residues short of the CDR3 end, and the missing part is taken from the germline J gene. This rearrangement joins TRBV19 to TRBJ2-5, with 8 nucleotides matching TRBD1. The ends lost 1 base at V and 2 bases at J; junction bases unmatched: 6. Germline-derived CDR1 and CDR2 are LNHDA and SQIVND (reference sequence). CDR3 length equals 16 residues. The DNA read from the CDR3 is TGTGCCAGTAGTATAGCCGGCAGGGGGCGACAAGAGACC. It specifies CASSIAGRGRQET. The full-length CDR3 reads as CASSIAGRGRQETQYF.

This clone was recorded at least ten times. The read ends 3 residues early relative to the CDR3; the germline J gene fills the gap. The chain carries TRBV2 and TRBJ2-6, with 7 bases aligning to TRBD1. The germline CDR1 and CDR2 sequences are SNHLY and FYNNEI. There are 15 residues in the CDR3. Trimming took 7 bases from V and 0 from J; bases not matched to a gene: 3. CDR3 region: CASKDRNSGANVLTF. The covered CDR3 bases are TGTGCCAGCAAGGACAGGAACTCTGGGGCCAACGTC.

This clone was counted ten times or more. The CDR3 goes on 3 residues after the read ends, and that part is filled in from the germline J gene. This chain links TRBV5-1 with TRBJ1-1, with D perhaps TRBD1 (6 bases). The germline V gene encodes CDR1 SGHRS and CDR2 YFSETQ. The CDR3 runs to 14 residues. With 4 bases removed from V and 1 base from J, the gap between germline ends came to 11 bases. This CDR3 reads CASSTGTKNTEAFF. The part of the CDR3 DNA that was read is TGCGCCAGCAGCACCGGGACAAAGAACACTGAA.

This clone has ten or more counts. CDR3 amino acids: CSARGTGDNQPQHF. The sequenced CDR3 bases are TGCAGTGCTCGGGGGACAGGGGACAATCAGCCC. The chain carries TRBV20-1 and TRBJ1-5; 10 bases agree with TRBD1. The read terminates 3 residues ahead of where the CDR3 ends, so the germline J gene completes it. Germline V gene data show CDR1 as DFQATT and CDR2 as SNEGSKA (reference sequence). The CDR3 length is 14 residues. Germline trimming cut 5 bases from V and 3 bases from J; bases unmatched to any gene: 4.

In this sample, this clone turned up many times. The CDR3 sequence: CSARQGGEKLFF. Incomplete CDR3 DNA: TGCAGTGCTAGGCAGGGTGGTGAAAAG. The gene calls are TRBV20-1 and TRBJ2-2, with D possibly matching TRBD1 (5 bases). Read data end 3 residues before the CDR3 end; the end is taken from the germline J gene. CDR3 length equals 12 residues. Germline V lookup: CDR1 DFQATT, CDR2 SNEGSKA (reference sequence).

This clone was detected many times. The read falls 3 residues short of the CDR3 end, and the missing part is taken from the germline J gene. J is TRBJ2-7 and V is TRBV29-1; D is perhaps TRBD2 (5 bases). Per germline, CDR1 SQVTM and CDR2 ANQGSEA. V was cut by 2 bases and J by 3 bases, with 5 bases left in between. CDR3 size: 11 residues. The sequenced CDR3 bases are TGCAGCGTTGAACGGGGCTACGAG. It translates to CSVERGYE. The whole CDR3 protein reads CSVERGYEQYF.

As for this clone: The missing CDR3 end, 3 residues past where the read stops, is filled in from the germline J gene. V usage is TRBV18 and J usage is TRBJ1-2; 7 bases agree with TRBD1. The CDR3 is made up of 14 amino acids. CDR1 and CDR2 from the germline V gene are KGHSH and LQKENI. CDR3 loop: CASSSTGRADTYTF. The part of the CDR3 DNA that was read is TGTGCCAGCTCATCGACAGGGCGGGCAGATACC. The entire variable domain, with the rest obtained from reference TRBV18 and TRBJ1-2, is as follows: NAGVMQNPRHLVRRRGQEARLRCSPMKGHSHVYWYRQLPEEGLKFMVYLQKENIIDESGMPKERFSAEFPKEGPSILRIQQVVRGDSAAYFCASSSTGRADTYTFGSGTRLTVV.

This clone has at least ten counts. The read is 3 residues too short to cover the CDR3 end, so that end is filled in from the germline J gene. The chain recombines TRBV20-1 with TRBJ2-1; D might be TRBD1 (5 bases). Trimming left V 3 bases short and J 5 bases short, with 14 bases between. Germline values: CDR1 DFQATT, CDR2 SNEGSKA (reference sequence). The CDR3 sequence is 14 residues long. The covered CDR3 bases are TGCAGTGCTAGCCCCAACCCAGGGAACAATGAG. The encoded protein is CSASPNPGNNE. The CDR3 as a whole reads CSASPNPGNNEQFF.

This clone was detected ten times or more. The read falls 3 residues short of the CDR3 end, and the missing part is taken from the germline J gene. V and J are TRBV20-1 and TRBJ1-5; weak D call: TRBD1 (6 bases). Trimming cost V 3 bases and J 6 bases, with 12 bases left between them. Germline CDR1 DFQATT, CDR2 SNEGSKA (reference sequence). CDR3 length: 13 amino acids. The CDR3 region is CSASRGGGQPQHF. The DNA read from the CDR3 is TGCAGTGCTAGTCGGGGAGGGGGTCAGCCC.

There are many counts of this clone. The read terminates 3 residues ahead of where the CDR3 ends, so the germline J gene completes it. The rearrangement uses TRBV20-1 and TRBJ2-3; 11 nucleotides match TRBD2. CDR1 and CDR2 from the germline V gene are DFQATT and SNEGSKA (reference sequence). V lost 0 bases and J lost 4; bases outside the gene matches: 6. The CDR3 is 16 residues long. Partial CDR3 DNA: TGCAGTGCTAGAGATATACTAGCGGGAGCGGCAGATACG. Residues: CSARDILAGAADT. The whole CDR3 protein reads CSARDILAGAADTQYF.

This clone was recorded many times. The read terminates 3 residues ahead of where the CDR3 ends, so the germline J gene completes it. The V and J genes are TRBV7-2 and TRBJ2-7; D remains unclear. This CDR3 contains 12 residues. Germline V lookup: CDR1 SGHTA, CDR2 FQGNSA. Trimming stripped 3 bases from V and 3 bases from J, with 6 bases between. The covered CDR3 bases are TGTGCCAGCAGCTTGAACATCTACGAG. Encoded protein: CASSLNIYE. The full CDR3 protein is CASSLNIYEQYF.

This clone was seen repeatedly, ten times or more. Read coverage stops 3 residues before the CDR3 terminus; the germline J gene supplies the remainder. The J gene is TRBJ2-7, the V gene TRBV4-2, with D tentatively TRBD2 (6 bases). V was cut by 6 bases and J by 6 bases, with 24 bases left in between. CDR1 is LGHNA, CDR2 YNFKEQ, per germline. This CDR3 spans 16 amino acids. The CDR3 sequence: CASSLTNQLAAGEQYF. CDR3 DNA, as far as it was read: TGTGCCAGCAGTCTCACGAACCAACTAGCTGCCGGCGAG.

Many counts were recorded for this clone. The read falls 3 residues short of the CDR3 end, and the missing part is taken from the germline J gene. This chain joins TRBV5-1 and TRBJ1-1, with D hard to call. The V and J ends lost 0 bases and 4 bases respectively, with 10 bases between them. The CDR3 sequence is 14 residues long. Germline CDR1 is SGHRS and CDR2 is YFSETQ. The CDR3: CASSLGQVGTEAFF. CDR3 DNA, as far as it was read: TGCGCCAGCAGCTTGGGCCAGGTCGGCACTGAA.

This clone was seen at least ten times. Read sequence stops 3 residues before the CDR3 end, and the germline J gene provides the missing end. This chain uses TRBV7-9 with TRBJ1-2; D not certain. The V and J ends lost 5 bases and 5 bases respectively, with 12 bases between them. Germline-derived CDR1 and CDR2 are SEHNR and FQNEAQ (reference sequence). The length of the CDR3 is 13 residues. The DNA read from the CDR3 is TGTGCCAGCAGCCCCCAGCGCCTTTATGGC. It specifies CASSPQRLYG. The whole CDR3 protein reads CASSPQRLYGYTF.

This clone was detected only a few times. The read halts 3 residues ahead of the CDR3 end, with the missing end drawn from the germline J gene. This rearrangement joins TRBV13 to TRBJ2-1; 11 bases match TRBD1. V was pared by 3 bases and J by 7 bases, with 8 bases of the junction left unmatched. The CDR3 consists of 16 residues. Germline-derived CDR1 and CDR2 are PRHDT and FYEKMQ (reference sequence). CDR3: CASSFFPGTGGNEQFF. CDR3 DNA (partial): TGTGCCAGCAGCTTCTTCCCCGGGACAGGGGGTAATGAG.

The table lists this clone with many counts. The read terminates 3 residues before the CDR3 end, so the remaining end is supplied by the germline J gene. This chain uses TRBV30 with TRBJ2-7; D possibly matches TRBD1 or TRBD2 (5 bases each). This CDR3 contains 14 residues. Germline V gene lookup returns CDR1 GTSNPN and CDR2 SVGIG (reference sequence). V was clipped by 0 bases and J by 4 bases, with 13 bases between them. The DNA read from the CDR3 is TGTGCCTGGAGTGTAGGGGTAAGAGGGTACGAG. Residues: CAWSVGVRGYE. In full, the CDR3 is CAWSVGVRGYEQYF.

This clone was counted at least ten times. Read coverage stops 3 residues before the CDR3 terminus; the germline J gene supplies the remainder. The J gene is TRBJ2-2, the V gene TRBV27; 8 bases align to TRBD2. There are 15 residues in the CDR3. Per germline, CDR1 MNHEY and CDR2 SMNVEV (reference sequence). The V and J ends lost 3 bases and 2 bases, in that order; junction bases with no gene match: 2. The covered CDR3 bases are TGTGCCAGCAGTTTGAGGACTAGCAACACCGGGGAG. Amino acids: CASSLRTSNTGE. The CDR3 in full is CASSLRTSNTGELFF.

This clone was seen ten or more times. The observed sequence ends 3 residues before the CDR3 terminus, with the missing tail filled in from the germline J gene. This chain links TRBV6-2 or TRBV6-3 with TRBJ2-5, with TRBD1 matching 9 bases. The CDR3 loop spans 15 amino acids. The trim removed 5 bases at V and 5 bases at J, leaving 9 bases unmatched. CDR1 is MNHEY, CDR2 SVGEGT, per germline. The DNA read from the CDR3 is TGTGCCAGCAGTACTCCGGACAGGGGAAGGGAGACC. Protein: CASSTPDRGRET. The whole CDR3 region reads CASSTPDRGRETQYF.

This clone was picked up many times. Read sequence stops 3 residues before the CDR3 end, and the germline J gene provides the missing end. The V call is TRBV14, the J call TRBJ1-2, with 7 positions matching TRBD1. Trimming took 4 bases from V and 4 from J; bases not matched to a gene: 9. Germline V gene sequence: CDR1 SGHDN, CDR2 FVKESK. The CDR3 is made up of 15 amino acids. The CDR3 spells CASSRSTGQGYGYTF. The DNA read from the CDR3 is TGTGCCAGCAGCCGCTCGACAGGGCAGGGCTATGGC.

This clone was found many times. The read terminates 3 residues before the CDR3 end, so the remaining end is supplied by the germline J gene. The chain uses TRBV7-9 and TRBJ1-2; the D is unclear. With 1 base removed from V and 2 bases from J, the gap between germline ends came to 5 bases. The germline V gene has CDR1 SEHNR and CDR2 FQNEAQ (reference sequence). The CDR3 is 13 amino acids. The CDR3 here is CASSLGVNYGYTF. The DNA read from the CDR3 is TGTGCCAGCAGCTTAGGTGTAAACTATGGC.

This clone was observed a handful of times. The read gets to within 3 residues of the CDR3 end, and the germline J gene fills in the rest. The rearrangement uses TRBV2 and TRBJ1-1; D gene ambiguous. The CDR3 covers 14 residues. V was cut by 9 bases and J by 4 bases, with 18 bases left in between. The germline gives CDR1 SNHLY, CDR2 FYNNEI. Partial CDR3 DNA: TGTGCCAGTAAACGTGAGGTATCATCCACTGAA. Its translation is CASKREVSSTE. The CDR3 as a whole reads CASKREVSSTEAFF.

In its sample, this clone was seen many times. This CDR3 reads CASSLRQGIAYEQYF. Incomplete CDR3 DNA: TGTGCCAGCAGCTTGAGACAGGGGATAGCCTACGAG. The chain carries TRBV5-6 and TRBJ2-7; the match to TRBD1 covers 8 bases. Coverage ceases 3 residues before the CDR3 finishes, and the germline J gene fills in the end. The CDR3 sequence is 15 residues long. CDR1 is SGHDT and CDR2 is YYEEEE in the germline V gene. V dropped 1 base and J dropped 2; count of bases not matched to a gene: 5.

As concerns this clone: The read halts 3 residues ahead of the CDR3 end, with the missing end drawn from the germline J gene. The V call is TRBV5-1, the J call TRBJ1-2; D is ambiguous. Germline V gene data show CDR1 as SGHRS and CDR2 as YFSETQ. The CDR3 covers 15 residues. The covered CDR3 bases are TGCGCCAGCAGCTTGGGAGTAGCCTCCTACAATGAC. This codes for CASSLGVASYND. In full, the CDR3 is CASSLGVASYNDYTF.

This clone was detected ten times or more. Sequencing ends 3 residues short of the CDR3 end; the germline J gene provides the rest. The chain joins TRBV4-1 to TRBJ2-7; D is unclear. The germline V gene has CDR1 MGHRA and CDR2 YSYEKL. Trimming removed 3 bases at V and 3 bases at J, with 9 bases between. The CDR3 spans 13 residues. CDR3 residues: CASSQVRGYEQYF. CDR3 bases read: TGCGCCAGCAGCCAGGTACGAGGCTACGAG.

This clone was seen a few times. Coverage ceases 3 residues before the CDR3 finishes, and the germline J gene fills in the end. V usage is TRBV18 and J usage is TRBJ1-5, with TRBD1 matching over 9 bases. V was pared by 2 bases and J by 7 bases, with 0 bases of the junction left unmatched. The length of the CDR3 is 13 residues. Germline CDR1 is KGHSH and CDR2 is LQKENI. CDR3 DNA, as far as it was read: TGTGCCAGCTCACCAGACAGGGGGCAGCCC. Translation: CASSPDRGQP. Given in full, the CDR3 is CASSPDRGQPQHF. The full variable domain, completed using reference TRBV18 and TRBJ1-5, is NAGVMQNPRHLVRRRGQEARLRCSPMKGHSHVYWYRQLPEEGLKFMVYLQKENIIDESGMPKERFSAEFPKEGPSILRIQQVVRGDSAAYFCASSPDRGQPQHFGDGTRLSIL.

This clone was picked up many times. The read finishes 3 residues shy of the CDR3 end, and the germline J gene is used to complete it. The chain uses TRBV28 and TRBJ1-4; TRBD1 is a possible D gene (5 bases). CDR1 is MDHEN and CDR2 is SYDVKM in the germline V gene. V was shortened by 3 bases and J by 10 bases, with 18 bases between the two germline ends. The CDR3 has 15 residues. CDR3 in amino acids: CASSFIRPSGRKLFF. The CDR3 DNA, read in part, is TGTGCCAGCAGTTTTATCAGACCCTCAGGGCGAAAA. The variable domain in full, completed from reference TRBV28 and TRBJ1-4, reads DVKVTQSSRYLVKRTGEKVFLECVQDMDHENMFWYRQDPGLGLRLIYFSYDVKMKEKGDIPEGYSVSREKKERFSLILESASTNQTSMYLCASSFIRPSGRKLFFGSGTQLSVL.

This clone was observed a handful of times. The read ends 3 residues shy of where the CDR3 ends; the end is completed using the germline J gene. The chain recombines TRBV5-1 with TRBJ2-1; 13 nucleotides align to TRBD2. Per the germline V gene, CDR1 is SGHRS and CDR2 is YFSETQ. Germline trimming cut 4 bases from V and 7 bases from J; bases unmatched to any gene: 11. The CDR3 contains 17 residues. The CDR3 is CASSPGLAGVSRNEQFF. The CDR3 bases that were read are TGCGCCAGCAGCCCTGGACTAGCGGGAGTGTCGCGGAATGAG.

In regard to this clone: The CDR3 end falls 3 residues outside the read, so it is completed with the germline J gene. The chain employs TRBV2 and TRBJ2-2; the D gene is possibly TRBD2 (6 bases). The CDR3 totals 13 residues. Germline CDR1 and CDR2: SNHLY and FYNNEI. CDR3 sequence: CATRGSGANVLFF. Incomplete CDR3 DNA: TGTGCCACCCGGGGGTCTGGGGCCAACGTG. The complete variable domain, with remaining parts taken from reference TRBV2 and TRBJ2-2, reads EPEVTQTPSHQVTQMGQEVILRCVPISNHLYFYWYRQILGQKVEFLVSFYNNEISEKSEIFDDQFSVERPDGSNFTLKIRSTKLEDSAMYFCATRGSGANVLFFGEGSRLTVL.

This clone was recorded many times. The missing CDR3 end, 3 residues past where the read stops, is filled in from the germline J gene. The V and J genes are TRBV13 and TRBJ1-6; 10 bases fit TRBD1. Looked up from germline, CDR1 is PRHDT and CDR2 is FYEKMQ (reference sequence). The V gene end was trimmed by 4 bases and the J gene end by 8 bases; junction bases not matched to a gene: 2. CDR3 length equals 14 residues. The CDR3 DNA, read in part, is TGTGCCAGCAGCTCAGGACAGGGGGATTCACCC. Translation gives CASSSGQGDSP. The full CDR3 protein reads CASSSGQGDSPLHF.

This clone has a count of ten or more. The read terminates 3 residues before the CDR3 end, so the remaining end is supplied by the germline J gene. This chain uses TRBV20-1 with TRBJ1-4, with TRBD1 as a possible D gene (5 bases). Per the germline V gene, CDR1 is DFQATT and CDR2 is SNEGSKA (reference sequence). This CDR3 has 15 residues. Trimming removed 6 bases from V and 5 bases from J, with 19 bases in between. Incomplete CDR3 DNA: TGCAGTGCAACACCCAACCGGGGGGGGAATGAAAAA. It yields the protein CSATPNRGGNEK. The complete CDR3 reads CSATPNRGGNEKLFF.